The clone carrying this T cell receptor beta chain was seen only a few times. Its antigen is unidentified. MiXCR, run by TCRdb on the reads, gives a single entry per CDR3 protein. This sample yields approximately 750,000 distinct CDR3 sequences, of which 35% are seen a single time; around 2.8% belongs to the top ten. The data derive from a study of T cell repertoires in cytomegalovirus infection. For the study at large: Matching HLA type, along with CMV infection, was indicated by public TCR beta signatures. Study observations and caveats: CMV-specific HLA-C-restricted TCR beta clonotypes dominated the ex vivo response. Summed frequency of shared TCR beta families picked out CMV carriers who also had the relevant HLA.

Germline values: CDR1 DFQATT, CDR2 SNEGSKA (reference sequence). Trimming removed 1 base from V and 5 bases from J, with 11 bases in between. This CDR3 contains 13 residues. The clonotype originates from a human donor in good health (CMV status not recorded). Some clones in this sample may be carry-over from other donors' samples. The V gene is TRBV20-1, the J gene TRBJ1-1; D unclear. What was sequenced was PBMCs. In DNA form, the CDR3 reads TGCAGTGCTAGAGGGGGTGTGGGAACTGAAGCTTTCTTT. Amino acid sequence: CSARGGVGTEAFF.